Shown below are 22 T cell receptor beta chains from a single sample sequenced in a study of CD8 T cells in Susac syndrome. cDNA came from around 0.54 to 1 ug RNA primed by random hexamers. TCRdb itself ran the immunoSEQ multiplex PCR reads through MiXCR, one entry per CDR3 protein. Among 180,000 or so distinct CDR3 sequences listed, approximately 96% were seen once. Sequencing was done on a sample of CD4+ T cells from PBMCs. The receptors derive from a human donor with multiple sclerosis.

This rearrangement joins TRBV25-1 to TRBJ2-3; tentatively, D is TRBD2 (7 bases). Trimming cost V 7 bases and J 2 bases, with 13 bases left between them. CDR3 length: 14 residues. From germline, CDR1 is MGHDK and CDR2 SYGVNS. The CDR3 DNA sequence: TGTGCCAGCAAGGGGGGGATCCCCACAGATACGCAGTATTTT. Amino acids: CASKGGIPTDTQYF.

The V and J genes are TRBV29-1 and TRBJ2-5; tentative D call: TRBD2 (5 bases). V shed 5 bases and J shed 3 bases, with 13 bases lying between them. This CDR3 has 13 residues. Germline-derived CDR1 and CDR2 are SQVTM and ANQGSEA. The CDR3 DNA is TGCAGCGTTCCCCGCACTAGAAAAGAGACCCAGTACTTC. Its translation is CSVPRTRKETQYF.

The chain uses TRBV7-3 and TRBJ1-6; D ambiguous. Germline lookup yields CDR1 SGHTA and CDR2 FQGTGA. The CDR3 loop spans 13 amino acids. With 1 base removed from V and 8 bases from J, the gap between germline ends came to 6 bases. The CDR3 protein is CASSLMIDSPLHF. The CDR3 coding sequence is TGTGCCAGCAGCTTAATGATAGATTCACCCCTCCACTTT. The variable domain in full, completed from reference TRBV7-3 and TRBJ1-6, reads GAGVSQTPSNKVTEKGKYVELRCDPISGHTALYWYRQSLGQGPEFLIYFQGTGAADDSGLPNDRFFAVRPEGSVSTLKIQRTERGDSAVYLCASSLMIDSPLHFGNGTRLTVT.

The chain combines TRBV20-1 with TRBJ1-5; D ambiguous. CDR3 length equals 13 residues. The germline V gene encodes CDR1 DFQATT and CDR2 SNEGSKA (reference sequence). Trimming left V 3 bases short and J 2 bases short, with 8 bases between. The CDR3 is CSASVGGNQPQHF. DNA of the CDR3: TGCAGTGCTAGTGTAGGAGGCAATCAGCCCCAGCATTTT.

The gene calls are TRBV29-1 and TRBJ1-2; 7 bases align to TRBD1. The CDR3 spans 14 residues. Germline V gene data show CDR1 as SQVTM and CDR2 as ANQGSEA. The V and J ends lost 5 bases and 4 bases, in that order; junction bases with no gene match: 10. The DNA for the CDR3 is TGCAGCGTTATATATAGGGGGCACAGCTATGGCTACACCTTC. Amino acid sequence: CSVIYRGHSYGYTF.

CDR3 region: CASRPGFISNQPQHF. The CDR3 DNA sequence: TGTGCCAGCAGACCAGGGTTCATTAGCAATCAGCCCCAGCATTTT. The chain carries TRBV27 and TRBJ1-5, with a weak D call TRBD1 (5 bases). CDR3 length: 15 residues. The germline V gene encodes CDR1 MNHEY and CDR2 SMNVEV (reference sequence). V lost 6 bases and J lost 0, with 12 bases in between.

CDR3 DNA sequence: TGTGCCAGCACCACGGGCGGGGCCACTGAAGCTTTCTTT. It codes for CASTTGGATEAFF. V is TRBV12-3 or TRBV12-4 and J is TRBJ1-1; a weak D match, TRBD1 (5 bases). V lost 7 bases to trimming and J lost 4 bases, with 13 bases between them. CDR3 length: 13 residues.

The chain recombines TRBV18 with TRBJ1-2; 8 bases align to TRBD1. J was trimmed by 1 base and V by 1 base; bases with no gene match: 14. This CDR3 is 19 amino acids long. CDR1 is KGHSH and CDR2 is LQKENI in the germline V gene. DNA for the CDR3: TGTGCCAGCTCACCACTATCATTCCGGGGGACAGGAGTTAACTATGGCTACACCTTC. It translates to CASSPLSFRGTGVNYGYTF.

V gene TRBV30 combines with J gene TRBJ1-1; D gene ambiguous. In germline, CDR1 is GTSNPN, CDR2 SVGIG (reference sequence). V lost 3 bases, J lost 2 bases, and 13 bases lay in between. The CDR3 consists of 14 residues. CDR3 amino acids: CAWSRHLLNTEAFF. CDR3 nucleotides: TGTGCCTGGAGCAGACATCTCCTAAACACTGAAGCTTTCTTT.

The V call is TRBV4-2, the J call TRBJ2-7; D is tentatively TRBD1 or TRBD2 (5 bases each). There are 12 residues in the CDR3. The germline CDR1 and CDR2 sequences are LGHNA and YNFKEQ. Trimming stripped 0 bases from V and 7 bases from J, with 7 bases between. For the CDR3, the DNA is TGTGCCAGCAGCCAAGACTGGGGGGAGCAGTACTTC. Translating it yields CASSQDWGEQYF.

CDR3: CASSFLRDRIEAFF. CDR3 DNA: TGTGCCAGCAGCTTCCTGAGGGACCGAATTGAAGCTTTCTTT. The chain has TRBV12-3 or TRBV12-4 and TRBJ1-1; a possible D gene is TRBD1 (5 bases). Trimming shortened V by 6 bases and J by 7 bases, and 18 bases separated the two germline ends. The CDR3 runs to 14 residues.

This clonotype was counted a single time. The genes are TRBV15 and TRBJ2-1; no definite D call. Germline V CDR1 and CDR2: LNHNV, YYDKDF (reference sequence). The CDR3 contains 11 residues. With 5 bases removed from V and 6 bases from J, the gap between germline ends came to 5 bases. The CDR3 coding sequence is TGTGCCACCAGCGCGGTCAATGAGCAGTTCTTC. Its protein is CATSAVNEQFF.

The chain combines TRBV30 with TRBJ2-1; no reliable D call. V lost 0 bases and J lost 9, with 9 bases in between. The CDR3 totals 12 residues. CDR1 and CDR2 from the germline V gene are GTSNPN and SVGIG (reference sequence). This chain's CDR3 is CAWSVLLVEQFF. The CDR3 nucleotides are TGTGCCTGGAGTGTCTTGCTAGTTGAGCAGTTCTTC. Looking up the rest from reference TRBV30 and TRBJ2-1 gives the full variable domain: SQTIHQWPATLVQPVGSPLSLECTVEGTSNPNLYWYRQAAGRGLQLLFYSVGIGQISSEVPQNLSASRPQDRQFILSSKKLLLSDSGFYLCAWSVLLVEQFFGPGTRLTVL.

The chain employs TRBV2 and TRBJ1-1, with no clear D. Trimming took off 6 bases at V and 4 bases at J, with 36 bases between the two ends. Germline CDR1 is SNHLY and CDR2 is FYNNEI. There are 21 residues in the CDR3. For the CDR3, the DNA is TGTGCCAGCAGCCCAATGTTACGGTTTTCGTTCGGAAGGGCCTGGGGCACTGAAGCTTTCTTT. This translates into CASSPMLRFSFGRAWGTEAFF.

This chain joins TRBV11-2 and TRBJ1-2, with 8 bases matching TRBD1. With 5 bases clipped from V and 8 bases from J, the junction kept 7 bases outside the gene matches. CDR3 length: 13 amino acids. Germline V lookup: CDR1 SGHAT, CDR2 FQNNGV. Here the CDR3 reads CASSESGGGGYTF. CDR3 DNA sequence: TGTGCCAGCAGCGAATCAGGGGGCGGCGGCTACACCTTC.

Written as DNA, the CDR3 is TGTGCCAGCAGCCCGGTCGGTGTGGTGTACAATGAGCAGTTCTTC. Translated: CASSPVGVVYNEQFF. This sequence joins TRBV5-4 and TRBJ2-1; D gene uncertain. Trimming pared 4 bases from V and 4 bases from J, leaving 15 bases between. The CDR3 totals 15 residues. Per the germline V gene, CDR1 is SGHNT and CDR2 is YYREEE (reference sequence).

This clonotype came up a few times. The J gene is TRBJ2-5, the V gene TRBV7-9; D remains unclear. CDR3 size: 12 residues. V dropped 1 base and J dropped 5 bases, with 5 bases sitting between them. Per germline, CDR1 SEHNR and CDR2 FQNEAQ (reference sequence). CDR3 in amino acids: CASSLDLETQYF. The CDR3 coding sequence is TGTGCCAGCAGCTTAGACTTGGAGACCCAGTACTTC.

This chain links TRBV30 with TRBJ2-3; D could derive from TRBD1 or TRBD2 (6 bases each). The V end lost 7 bases, the J end lost 4 bases, and 21 bases lay between the germline ends. The CDR3 length is 15 residues. Germline assignment: CDR1 GTSNPN and CDR2 SVGIG (reference sequence). The CDR3 reads CASPLARGRPDTQYF. For the CDR3, the DNA is TGTGCCTCCCCTCTCGCACGGGGGCGGCCAGATACGCAGTATTTT.

The rearrangement links TRBV7-2 to TRBJ2-2, with D hard to call. Germline values: CDR1 SGHTA, CDR2 FQGNSA. V lost 2 bases and J lost 6, with 10 bases in between. The length of the CDR3 is 14 residues. The chain's CDR3 is CASSLLVNSGELFF. CDR3 DNA: TGTGCCAGCAGCTTACTGGTGAATTCCGGGGAGCTGTTTTTT.

This CDR3 reads CSASLRGTYEQYF. CDR3 coding DNA: TGCAGTGCTAGTCTGCGCGGCACCTACGAGCAGTACTTC. V gene TRBV20-1 combines with J gene TRBJ2-7; D is ambiguous. CDR3 length equals 13 residues. V dropped 3 bases and J dropped 2 bases, with 11 bases sitting between them. The germline CDR1 and CDR2 sequences are DFQATT and SNEGSKA (reference sequence).

The chain is built from TRBV30 and TRBJ1-5, with TRBD1 matching 7 bases. Germline loops: CDR1 GTSNPN, CDR2 SVGIG (reference sequence). This CDR3 contains 13 residues. With 5 bases clipped from V and 3 bases from J, the junction kept 4 bases outside the gene matches. The CDR3 protein is CAWGTAFNQPQHF. CDR3 sequence (DNA): TGTGCCTGGGGGACAGCCTTCAATCAGCCCCAGCATTTT.

This chain joins TRBV30 and TRBJ1-1, with D uncertain. The CDR3 contains 12 residues. V was clipped by 1 base and J by 3 bases, with 6 bases between them. Germline V gene lookup returns CDR1 GTSNPN and CDR2 SVGIG (reference sequence). CDR3 coding DNA: TGTGCCTGGAGTGAACTAGACACTGAAGCTTTCTTT. Translated, it gives CAWSELDTEAFF.